This T cell receptor beta chain came from a study of early T cells in non-severe SARS-CoV-2 infection (dated by TCRdb to the early 2020s). As for the study more broadly: Because TCR sequencing relied on bulk RNA taken from unsorted whole blood, pairing of alpha and beta chains was not possible. Results the study describes overall, beyond this receptor: VDJdb matching was skewed toward anti-spike CD8 responses and likely underestimated virus-specific expansions by missing private and CD4 specificities.

The study was a case-control design nested within a healthcare worker cohort in London, UK, with weekly nasopharyngeal swab PCR tests and blood sampling. Healthcare workers were recruited during the week of the UK lockdown, between 23 and 31 March 2020, and followed weekly for up to 16 weeks. This clonotype was recorded at least ten times. The target of this receptor is not known. The sample holds no much larger clone one base away, and base qualities are not on file. The method was 5' RACE. Sequencer: NextSeq 500. To correct for sequencing error and PCR bias, the TCR library protocol tagged individual cDNA molecules with unique molecular identifiers. Sequencing covered both TCR alpha and beta chains, and within each sample the abundances of alpha and beta sequences were tightly co-correlated. As for how the authors treated the data: Decombinator V4 was used to perform V gene, J gene and CDR3 annotation of TCR sequences. Expanded TCRs were defined as changing significantly between any two time points under a Poisson model with p below 0.0001. TCR abundances were normalised to the total number of TCRs sequenced per sample and expressed as counts per million. A search of VDJdb, accessed on 1 November 2021, was run for TCRs annotated to CMV, EBV and SARS-CoV-2, with TCRs annotated for multiple antigens excluded. The public reads were reprocessed in TCRdb via fastp at Q25 and MiXCR, keeping in-frame beta chains. Each entry is one CDR3 protein sequence, shown with its most common DNA and genes. These V and J calls originate from TCRdb's pipeline instead of the authors' own analysis. The sample profile shows 70,000 or so distinct CDR3 sequences; roughly an eighth of them were found once. The ten biggest clones cover roughly 1.3% of the sample.

This clonotype originated in an adult who was a healthcare worker with PCR-confirmed SARS-CoV-2 infection or an uninfected control (not recorded which). Sequenced input: whole blood.

Read as DNA, the sequence is TGTGCCAGCAGCCCGACAGGTTACCAAGAGACCCAGTACTTC. Its protein reads: CASSPTGYQETQYF. The rearranged chain carries TRBV11-2 and TRBJ2-5, with a tentative D gene TRBD1 over 6 matching bases. For CDR1 and CDR2, the germline V gene lists SGHAT and FQNNGV. Spanning cysteine to phenylalanine, the CDR3 consists of 14 amino acids. The only DNA kept is the CDR3, 42 bases in frame from the first base. Between the V and J ends, shortened by 5 bases and 0 bases respectively, the junction contains 10 bases.